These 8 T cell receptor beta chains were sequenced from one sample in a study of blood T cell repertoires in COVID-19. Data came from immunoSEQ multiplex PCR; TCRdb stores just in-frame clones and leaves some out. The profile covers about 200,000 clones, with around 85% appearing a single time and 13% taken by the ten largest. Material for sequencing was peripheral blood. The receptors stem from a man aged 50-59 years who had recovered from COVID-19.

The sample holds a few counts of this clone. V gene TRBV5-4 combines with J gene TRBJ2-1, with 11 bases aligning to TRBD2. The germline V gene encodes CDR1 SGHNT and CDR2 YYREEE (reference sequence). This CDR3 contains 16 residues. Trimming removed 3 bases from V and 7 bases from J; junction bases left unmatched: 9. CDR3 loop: CASSSGLAESANEQFF. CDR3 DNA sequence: TGTGCCAGCAGCTCGGGACTAGCGGAAAGTGCTAATGAGCAGTTCTTC.

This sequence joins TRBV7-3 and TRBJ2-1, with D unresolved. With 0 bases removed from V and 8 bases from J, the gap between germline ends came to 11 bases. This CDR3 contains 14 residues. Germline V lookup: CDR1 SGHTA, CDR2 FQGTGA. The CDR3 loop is CASSLTGSSDEQFF. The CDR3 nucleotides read TGTGCCAGCAGCTTAACAGGATCCAGCGATGAGCAGTTCTTC. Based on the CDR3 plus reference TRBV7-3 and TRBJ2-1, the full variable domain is GAGVSQTPSNKVTEKGKYVELRCDPISGHTALYWYRQSLGQGPEFLIYFQGTGAADDSGLPNDRFFAVRPEGSVSTLKIQRTERGDSAVYLCASSLTGSSDEQFFGPGTRLTVL.

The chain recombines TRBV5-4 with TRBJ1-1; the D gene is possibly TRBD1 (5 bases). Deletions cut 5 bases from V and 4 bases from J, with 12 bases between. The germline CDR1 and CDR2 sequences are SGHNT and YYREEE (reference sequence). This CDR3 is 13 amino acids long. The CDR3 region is CASRGGKGTEAFF. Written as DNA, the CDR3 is TGTGCCAGCAGGGGGGGGAAGGGCACTGAAGCTTTCTTT.

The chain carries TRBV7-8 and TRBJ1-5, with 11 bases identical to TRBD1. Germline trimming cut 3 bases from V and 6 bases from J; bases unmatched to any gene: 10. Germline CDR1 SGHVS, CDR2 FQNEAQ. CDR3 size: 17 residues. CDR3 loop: CASSLWTGGGIGQPQHF. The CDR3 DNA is TGTGCCAGCAGCTTGTGGACAGGGGGCGGGATAGGTCAGCCCCAGCATTTT.

CDR3 sequence (DNA): TGTGCCAGCAGTGGGGGACTAGGACAAGAGACCCAGTACTTC. Amino acid sequence: CASSGGLGQETQYF. V usage is TRBV2 and J usage is TRBJ2-5; 8 bases map to TRBD2. V trimming: 4 bases; J trimming: 2 bases; junction bases outside the gene matches: 3. CDR3 size: 14 residues. Germline values: CDR1 SNHLY, CDR2 FYNNEI.

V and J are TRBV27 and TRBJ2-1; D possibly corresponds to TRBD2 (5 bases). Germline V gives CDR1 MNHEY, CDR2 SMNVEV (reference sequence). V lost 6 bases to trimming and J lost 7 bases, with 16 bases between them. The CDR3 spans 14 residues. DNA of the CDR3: TGTGCCAGCAGAACTGGAGGTATAATTAATGAGCAGTTCTTC. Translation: CASRTGGIINEQFF.

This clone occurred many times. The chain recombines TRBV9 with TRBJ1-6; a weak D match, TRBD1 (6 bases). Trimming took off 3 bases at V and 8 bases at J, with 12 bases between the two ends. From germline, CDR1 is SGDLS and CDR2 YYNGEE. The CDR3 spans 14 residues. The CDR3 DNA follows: TGTGCCAGCAGCGCAACAGGGTTATATTCACCCCTCCACTTT. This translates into CASSATGLYSPLHF.

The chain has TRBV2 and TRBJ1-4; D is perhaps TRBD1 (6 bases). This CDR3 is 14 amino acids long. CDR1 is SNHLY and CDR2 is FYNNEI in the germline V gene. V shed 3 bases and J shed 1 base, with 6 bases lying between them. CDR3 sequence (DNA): TGTGCCAGCAGTGAGGGACAAACTAATGAAAAACTGTTTTTT. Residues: CASSEGQTNEKLFF.